A single sample gave rise to the 31 T cell receptor beta chains below, sequenced in a study of CD8 T cells in Susac syndrome (dated by TCRdb to about 2019). Preparation of the library involved the immunoSEQ multiplex PCR assay. RNA was extracted using the RNeasy kit, and roughly 0.45 to 1 microgram was reverse transcribed with random hexamers. Clones were called with MiXCR by TCRdb after fastp trimmed the public reads at Q25, and only in-frame beta chains were retained. CDR3 protein duplicates are merged, each entry listing the most common genes and DNA. This sample holds about 150,000 distinct CDR3 sequences; roughly 96% were observed only once. The top ten hold about 0.11% of the sample. Sequencing input: CD4+ T cells from PBMCs. The receptors come from a human donor with multiple sclerosis.

The chain uses TRBV7-9 and TRBJ1-5; D is possibly TRBD1 (6 bases). This CDR3 comprises 14 residues. Per the germline V gene, CDR1 is SEHNR and CDR2 is FQNEAQ (reference sequence). V was clipped by 5 bases and J by 1 base, with 9 bases between them. CDR3 sequence (DNA): TGTGCCAGCAGCCCAGGGGTAAGCAATCAGCCCCAGCATTTT. Translated: CASSPGVSNQPQHF.

The chain is built from TRBV20-1 and TRBJ1-2; 12 nucleotides agree with TRBD1. The germline CDR1 and CDR2 sequences are DFQATT and SNEGSKA (reference sequence). This CDR3 spans 15 amino acids. V lost 1 base and J lost 4; bases outside the gene matches: 4. CDR3 loop: CSARGPGQGAYGYTF. The CDR3 DNA is TGCAGTGCTAGAGGACCGGGACAGGGGGCCTATGGCTACACCTTC.

The chain couples TRBV3-1 to TRBJ2-5, with D perhaps assigned TRBD1 or TRBD2 (5 bases each). The CDR3 loop spans 12 amino acids. V dropped 11 bases and J dropped 4 bases, with 14 bases sitting between them. The germline V gene has CDR1 LGHDT and CDR2 YNNKEL (reference sequence). As DNA, the CDR3 is TGTGCCTCCGGGACCCTAGGAGAGACCCAGTACTTC. It codes for CASGTLGETQYF.

This chain links TRBV12-3 or TRBV12-4 with TRBJ2-7; TRBD1 or TRBD2 may be the D gene (7 bases each). Trimming shortened V by 6 bases and J by 7 bases, and 16 bases separated the two germline ends. The CDR3 spans 13 residues. CDR3 sequence reads: CASRGGGAEEQYF. The CDR3 DNA reads TGTGCCAGCAGGGGAGGGGGCGCGGAAGAGCAGTACTTC.

The chain joins TRBV28 to TRBJ2-2; 11 nucleotides line up with TRBD2. The germline V gene encodes CDR1 MDHEN and CDR2 SYDVKM. J was trimmed by 6 bases and V by 4 bases; bases with no gene match: 10. The CDR3 totals 17 residues. The CDR3 DNA sequence: TGTGCCAGCAGTTCATGGGGTCTAGCGGGAGGTCCCGGGGAGCTGTTTTTT. Its translation is CASSSWGLAGGPGELFF. The full variable domain, with the rest looked up from reference TRBV28 and TRBJ2-2, is DVKVTQSSRYLVKRTGEKVFLECVQDMDHENMFWYRQDPGLGLRLIYFSYDVKMKEKGDIPEGYSVSREKKERFSLILESASTNQTSMYLCASSSWGLAGGPGELFFGEGSRLTVL.

The chain uses TRBV27 and TRBJ2-7; D might be TRBD2 (5 bases). The CDR3 spans 15 residues. Looked up from germline, CDR1 is MNHEY and CDR2 is SMNVEV (reference sequence). V dropped 6 bases and J dropped 0 bases, with 15 bases sitting between them. The CDR3 region has the DNA TGTGCCAGCAGCCTGGGAGTAGAATCCTCCTACGAGCAGTACTTC. Its translation is CASSLGVESSYEQYF.

The chain has TRBV20-1 and TRBJ2-1, with 7 bases matching TRBD2. Germline trimming cut 3 bases from V and 11 bases from J; bases unmatched to any gene: 16. Germline CDR1 reads DFQATT; CDR2 reads SNEGSKA (reference sequence). CDR3 size: 15 residues. CDR3: CSARGSSELAAKQFF. The CDR3 bases are TGCAGTGCTAGGGGGTCCAGCGAGCTAGCGGCCAAGCAGTTCTTC.

V usage is TRBV5-1 and J usage is TRBJ1-5; maybe TRBD1 (5 bases). CDR3 size: 14 residues. V shed 2 bases and J shed 4 bases, with 10 bases lying between them. CDR1 and CDR2 (germline): SGHRS, YFSETQ. CDR3 sequence reads: CASSLGGVNQPQHF. The CDR3 DNA follows: TGCGCCAGCAGCTTAGGAGGGGTTAATCAGCCCCAGCATTTT.

The J gene is TRBJ2-1, the V gene TRBV30; 13 bases map to TRBD2. Trimming removed 1 base from V and 2 bases from J; junction bases left unmatched: 5. The germline gives CDR1 GTSNPN, CDR2 SVGIG (reference sequence). The CDR3 extends over 17 amino acids. CDR3 sequence (DNA): TGTGCCTGGAGTGGTAGACTAGCGGGGGGAACCTACAATGAGCAGTTCTTC. It encodes CAWSGRLAGGTYNEQFF.

Only one count was recorded for this clonotype. The chain is built from TRBV20-1 and TRBJ2-1; 10 nucleotides agree with TRBD2. V shed 1 base, J shed 5 bases, and the junction held 2 bases outside the gene matches. CDR3 size: 14 residues. Germline loops: CDR1 DFQATT, CDR2 SNEGSKA (reference sequence). The CDR3 sequence: CSARGTSGNNEQFF. The CDR3 DNA is TGCAGTGCTAGAGGGACTAGCGGTAACAATGAGCAGTTCTTC.

The rearrangement joins TRBV20-1 to TRBJ1-4; no definite D call. The CDR3 covers 14 residues. Germline-derived CDR1 and CDR2 are DFQATT and SNEGSKA (reference sequence). Trimming took off 0 bases at V and 0 bases at J, with 5 bases between the two ends. CDR3 region: CSARDGATNEKLFF. CDR3 sequence (DNA): TGCAGTGCTAGAGATGGGGCAACTAATGAAAAACTGTTTTTT.

This CDR3 is CASSDRGDYGYTF. The DNA for the CDR3 is TGTGCCAGCAGTGACAGGGGGGACTATGGCTACACCTTC. V and J are TRBV12-3 or TRBV12-4 and TRBJ1-2, with 9 bases aligning to TRBD1. The V gene end was trimmed by 5 bases and the J gene end by 3 bases; junction bases not matched to a gene: 1. The CDR3 spans 13 residues.

The chain links TRBV2 to TRBJ2-3; 7 nucleotides line up with TRBD2. CDR3 length equals 14 residues. The J segment lost 3 bases and the V segment lost 7 bases, leaving 7 bases of the junction unmatched. CDR1 and CDR2 from the germline V gene are SNHLY and FYNNEI. The CDR3 coding sequence is TGTGCCAGCACTCGCAGCGGGGTGACAGATACGCAGTATTTT. This encodes CASTRSGVTDTQYF.

The genes are TRBV9 and TRBJ1-4, with TRBD1 identical over 7 bases. CDR3 length equals 16 residues. Trimming cost V 0 bases and J 2 bases; bases outside gene matches: 4. Per germline, CDR1 SGDLS and CDR2 YYNGEE. The CDR3 DNA is TGTGCCAGCAGCGTAGCTCGAGGGGGCACTAATGAAAAACTGTTTTTT. It yields the protein CASSVARGGTNEKLFF. The variable domain in full, completed from reference TRBV9 and TRBJ1-4, reads DSGVTQTPKHLITATGQRVTLRCSPRSGDLSVYWYQQSLDQGLQFLIQYYNGEERAKGNILERFSAQQFPDLHSELNLSSLELGDSALYFCASSVARGGTNEKLFFGSGTQLSVL.

The chain links TRBV5-4 to TRBJ2-7; 8 bases map to TRBD2. This CDR3 spans 15 amino acids. Germline assignment: CDR1 SGHNT and CDR2 YYREEE (reference sequence). Unmatched junction bases numbered 9, after V lost 1 base and J lost 6 bases. The CDR3 loop is CASSLRGGASVEQYF. The CDR3 DNA reads TGTGCCAGCAGCTTGCGGGGGGGCGCTTCAGTCGAGCAGTACTTC. Full variable domain (outside the CDR3, taken from reference TRBV5-4 and TRBJ2-7): ETGVTQSPTHLIKTRGQQVTLRCSSQSGHNTVSWYQQALGQGPQFIFQYYREEENGRGNFPPRFSGLQFPNYSSELNVNALELDDSALYLCASSLRGGASVEQYFGPGTRLTVT.

The V gene is TRBV7-9, the J gene TRBJ1-2; D not certain. The CDR3 contains 15 residues. Looked up from germline, CDR1 is SEHNR and CDR2 is FQNEAQ (reference sequence). The V and J ends lost 1 base and 0 bases respectively, with 9 bases between them. CDR3 in DNA: TGTGCCAGCAGCTTAGTGGCAAAAGCTAACTATGGCTACACCTTC. It specifies CASSLVAKANYGYTF.

The chain uses TRBV9 and TRBJ1-6; no clear D. CDR1 and CDR2 from the germline V gene are SGDLS and YYNGEE. CDR3 length equals 16 residues. Between the trimmed V and J ends, which lost 0 bases and 11 bases, there was a span of 18 bases. Here the CDR3 DNA reads TGTGCCAGCAGCGTAGGCCCAGAATTTACTATTCCACCCCTCCACTTT. The encoded protein is CASSVGPEFTIPPLHF.

V gene TRBV20-1 combines with J gene TRBJ2-6, with a weak D call TRBD1 (6 bases). V lost 2 bases and J 0 bases, leaving 11 bases between the germline ends. Germline V gene lookup returns CDR1 DFQATT and CDR2 SNEGSKA (reference sequence). The CDR3 length is 16 residues. CDR3 region: CSARQGFSSGANVLTF. Written as DNA, the CDR3 is TGCAGTGCTAGACAGGGGTTTAGCTCTGGGGCCAACGTCCTGACTTTC.

The genes are TRBV28 and TRBJ1-2, with 11 bases fitting TRBD1. This CDR3 is 16 amino acids long. CDR1 and CDR2 from the germline V gene are MDHEN and SYDVKM. Unmatched junction bases numbered 11, after V lost 4 bases and J lost 7 bases. The chain's CDR3 is CASSSSGTGGFRGYTF. DNA of the CDR3: TGTGCCAGCAGTTCTTCCGGGACAGGGGGTTTTCGTGGCTACACCTTC.

The V gene is TRBV2, the J gene TRBJ2-3; the D is unclear. Per the germline V gene, CDR1 is SNHLY and CDR2 is FYNNEI. The CDR3 covers 15 residues. V was clipped by 3 bases and J by 2 bases, with 12 bases between them. The CDR3 DNA sequence: TGTGCCAGCAGTGATATAGCAGCCACCACAGATACGCAGTATTTT. It translates to CASSDIAATTDTQYF. Based on the CDR3 plus reference TRBV2 and TRBJ2-3, the full variable domain is EPEVTQTPSHQVTQMGQEVILRCVPISNHLYFYWYRQILGQKVEFLVSFYNNEISEKSEIFDDQFSVERPDGSNFTLKIRSTKLEDSAMYFCASSDIAATTDTQYFGPGTRLTVL.

A remark on this clonotype: At one end, the junction sequence differs from germline, possibly due to a read error. The rearrangement uses TRBV15 and TRBJ2-2, with 8 bases fitting TRBD1. The CDR3 is 14 amino acids. Germline CDR1 and CDR2: LNHNV and YYDKDF (reference sequence). The CDR3 loop reads CATSRDRATEELFF. DNA for the CDR3: TGTGCCACCAGCAGGGACAGGGCAACCGAGGAGCTGTTTTTT.

V usage is TRBV30 and J usage is TRBJ1-6, with D hard to call. The CDR3 runs to 13 residues. Trimming took off 0 bases at V and 8 bases at J, with 8 bases between the two ends. Looked up from germline, CDR1 is GTSNPN and CDR2 is SVGIG (reference sequence). The CDR3 nucleotides are TGTGCCTGGAGTGTATCCGGTGATTCACCCCTCCACTTT. Translated: CAWSVSGDSPLHF. Filled out from reference TRBV30 and TRBJ1-6, the complete variable domain reads SQTIHQWPATLVQPVGSPLSLECTVEGTSNPNLYWYRQAAGRGLQLLFYSVGIGQISSEVPQNLSASRPQDRQFILSSKKLLLSDSGFYLCAWSVSGDSPLHFGNGTRLTVT.

A few counts support this clonotype. This chain uses TRBV9 with TRBJ2-1; 10 bases match TRBD2. Trimming took 1 base from V and 4 from J; bases not matched to a gene: 2. The CDR3 is made up of 15 amino acids. CDR1 SGDLS and CDR2 YYNGEE come from the germline V gene. The CDR3, as DNA: TGTGCCAGCAGCGTACGAGCGGGAGGGTACAATGAGCAGTTCTTC. Protein product: CASSVRAGGYNEQFF.

This clonotype was observed a few times. The chain uses TRBV28 and TRBJ1-1; D gene uncertain. This CDR3 contains 13 residues. Germline lookup yields CDR1 MDHEN and CDR2 SYDVKM. Deletions cut 1 base from V and 0 bases from J, with 3 bases between. CDR3: CASSLLMNTEAFF. The CDR3, as DNA: TGTGCCAGCAGTTTATTAATGAACACTGAAGCTTTCTTT.

The chain is built from TRBV30 and TRBJ1-1; no clear D. CDR1 and CDR2 from the germline V gene are GTSNPN and SVGIG (reference sequence). V was shortened by 0 bases and J by 1 base, with 12 bases between the two germline ends. The CDR3 length is 15 residues. The CDR3 DNA is TGTGCCTGGAGTGTAGGAATCGGGCAGAACACTGAAGCTTTCTTT. Its translation: CAWSVGIGQNTEAFF. The full variable domain, in which reference TRBV30 and TRBJ1-1 provide the parts outside the CDR3, is SQTIHQWPATLVQPVGSPLSLECTVEGTSNPNLYWYRQAAGRGLQLLFYSVGIGQISSEVPQNLSASRPQDRQFILSSKKLLLSDSGFYLCAWSVGIGQNTEAFFGQGTRLTVV.

The rearrangement links TRBV24-1 to TRBJ2-1; 13 bases line up with TRBD2. CDR1 is KGHDR, CDR2 SFDVKD, per germline. V lost 1 base to trimming and J lost 7 bases; unmatched junction nucleotides: 3. CDR3 length equals 16 residues. This CDR3 reads CATSDFGTSGKNEQFF. The CDR3 DNA follows: TGTGCCACCAGTGATTTTGGGACTAGCGGGAAGAATGAGCAGTTCTTC.

The chain is built from TRBV7-2 and TRBJ2-7; possibly TRBD1 for D (6 bases). CDR1 SGHTA and CDR2 FQGNSA come from the germline V gene. The CDR3 length is 15 residues. Between the trimmed V and J ends, which lost 1 base and 1 base, there was a span of 11 bases. The CDR3 protein is CASSLGTAPSYEQYF. Written as DNA, the CDR3 is TGTGCCAGCAGCTTAGGGACAGCTCCTTCCTACGAGCAGTACTTC.

The rearrangement joins TRBV20-1 to TRBJ2-2, with D unresolved. Trimming pared 0 bases from V and 3 bases from J, leaving 8 bases between. The CDR3 length is 14 residues. Germline CDR1 reads DFQATT; CDR2 reads SNEGSKA (reference sequence). CDR3 nucleotide sequence: TGCAGTGCTAGAGATCCAGGTCACACCGGGGAGCTGTTTTTT. This encodes CSARDPGHTGELFF.

The chain uses TRBV5-1 and TRBJ2-6; TRBD1 matches 9 bases. V was pared by 5 bases and J by 0 bases, with 6 bases of the junction left unmatched. The germline V gene encodes CDR1 SGHRS and CDR2 YFSETQ. The CDR3 loop spans 17 amino acids. Here the CDR3 DNA reads TGCGCCAGCAGTAGGACAGGGGCCCTCTCTGGGGCCAACGTCCTGACTTTC. Translated: CASSRTGALSGANVLTF.

The V gene is TRBV27, the J gene TRBJ2-1, with D tentatively TRBD2 (6 bases). Germline CDR1 is MNHEY and CDR2 is SMNVEV (reference sequence). The CDR3 loop spans 13 amino acids. Trimming took off 6 bases at V and 14 bases at J, with 20 bases between the two ends. In nucleotides, the CDR3 is TGTGCCAGCAGGTGGGGGTCTGGCGGGAAGAAGTTCTTC. This codes for CASRWGSGGKKFF.

The genes are TRBV20-1 and TRBJ1-2, with D unclear. CDR3 length: 14 residues. V was cut by 0 bases and J by 3 bases, with 11 bases left in between. Germline loops: CDR1 DFQATT, CDR2 SNEGSKA (reference sequence). CDR3 sequence: CSARDSGGYYGYTF. In DNA form, the CDR3 reads TGCAGTGCTAGAGATAGCGGCGGCTACTATGGCTACACCTTC.